This is a list of T cell receptor beta chains from one sample in a study of cytomegalovirus exposure and HLA in healthy donors. Sequencing was performed with immunoSEQ multiplex PCR; in TCRdb, only in-frame clones are kept and a portion is missing. The sample lists 35,000 or so clones, around 81% occurring once. What was sequenced was PBMCs. These receptor sequences come from a woman in her forties in good health and CMV-seronegative. Both conserved end residues are part of each CDR3. Fields, in order: CDR3 protein, CDR3 DNA, V gene, D gene, J gene, clone size. A D gene is named only where the DNA matches it firmly. Some rows mark clone size as missing; the rest say once, few, many or name a class of expanded clone.

CASRGGTGSYTEAFF,TGTGCCAGCCGAGGGGGGACAGGTTCATACACTGAAGCTTTCTTT,TRBV7-2,TRBD1,TRBJ1-1,NA
CASSSRDRTYYGYTF,TGTGCCAGCAGCTCCCGGGACAGGACTTACTATGGCTACACCTTC,TRBV5-6,TRBD1,TRBJ1-2,few
CASSPIKTVQPQHF,TGTGCCAGCTCACCAATTAAGACAGTCCAGCCCCAGCATTTT,TRBV18,NA,TRBJ1-5,NA
CASSQLNGRGKLFF,TGTGCCAGCAGCCAATTGAACGGCCGAGGAAAACTGTTTTTT,TRBV16,NA,TRBJ1-4,NA
CATPHPGVCWQSSYNSPLHF,TGTGCCACCCCACATCCCGGGGTTTGTTGGCAGAGCTCCTATAATTCACCCCTCCACTTT,TRBV6-8,NA,TRBJ1-6,NA
CASSAQLSSGNTIYF,TGTGCCAGCAGCGCTCAGTTGTCCTCTGGAAACACCATATATTTT,TRBV21-1,NA,TRBJ1-3,NA
CASSQDRNYGYTF,TGTGCCAGCAGCCAGGACAGAAACTATGGCTACACCTTC,TRBV11-1,NA,TRBJ1-2,NA
CASSTSPTDTQYF,TGCGCCAGCAGTACTAGTCCCACAGATACGCAGTATTTT,TRBV5-1,NA,TRBJ2-3,NA
CASSLGQAGNEQFF,TGTGCCAGCAGCCTGGGACAGGCGGGCAATGAGCAGTTCTTC,TRBV11-2,TRBD1,TRBJ2-1,NA
CASSDPSGQGASEQYF,TGTGCCAGCAGTGACCCTTCTGGACAGGGGGCTTCCGAGCAGTACTTC,TRBV6-4,TRBD1,TRBJ2-7,NA
CASRPGVEEKLFF,TGTGCCAGCAGACCAGGGGTAGAGGAAAAACTGTTTTTT,TRBV6-5,NA,TRBJ1-4,few
CASSDFGRGGYTF,TGTGCCAGCAGTGATTTTGGGAGGGGTGGCTACACCTTC,TRBV6-1,NA,TRBJ1-2,NA
CASRERGLSYEQYF,TGTGCCAGCAGGGAGCGGGGACTCTCCTACGAGCAGTACTTC,TRBV2,TRBD2,TRBJ2-7,NA
CASSPRLAGPPETQYF,TGTGCCAGCAGTCCCCGACTAGCGGGGCCCCCGGAGACCCAGTACTTC,TRBV7-8,TRBD2,TRBJ2-5,NA
CASSLIVGGTEAFF,TGTGCCAGCAGCCTTATAGTTGGGGGGACTGAAGCTTTCTTT,TRBV7-9,NA,TRBJ1-1,few
CASTNPGQGYEQYF,TGCGCCAGCACCAACCCGGGACAGGGGTACGAGCAGTACTTC,TRBV10-2,TRBD1,TRBJ2-7,NA
CASSSRTGPTNYGYTF,TGTGCCAGCAGCTCCAGGACAGGGCCCACTAACTATGGCTACACCTTC,TRBV7-8,TRBD1,TRBJ1-2,NA
CASTSSQPQHF,TGTGCCAGCACCAGTTCCCAGCCCCAGCATTTT,TRBV6-1,NA,TRBJ1-5,NA
CASSLQGSNQPQHF,TGTGCCAGCAGCTTACAGGGGAGCAATCAGCCCCAGCATTTT,TRBV7-9,NA,TRBJ1-5,NA
CASSLDFSPNSPLHF,TGTGCCAGCAGCCTGGATTTTAGCCCTAATTCACCCCTCCACTTT,TRBV5-4,NA,TRBJ1-6,NA
CASSQEPSGGTDTQYF,TGCGCCAGCAGCCAAGAGCCTAGCGGGGGCACAGATACGCAGTATTTT,TRBV4-1,TRBD2,TRBJ2-3,once
CASSQVTGTGQPQHF,TGTGCCAGCAGCCAAGTTACTGGGACAGGACAGCCCCAGCATTTT,TRBV4-2,TRBD1,TRBJ1-5,NA
CASSLLASGGGEQFF,TGTGCCAGCAGCTTATTGGCTAGCGGGGGGGGAGAGCAGTTCTTC,TRBV7-9,TRBD2,TRBJ2-1,NA
CASSQGDSNEKLFF,TGCGCCAGCAGCCAAGGAGACAGTAATGAAAAACTGTTTTTT,TRBV4-1,NA,TRBJ1-4,NA
CASSQGGKVNTEAFF,TGTGCCAGCAGCCAAGGAGGGAAGGTGAACACTGAAGCTTTCTTT,TRBV4-2,NA,TRBJ1-1,NA
CAWSSRSDQPQHF,TGTGCCTGGAGTAGTAGGAGTGATCAGCCCCAGCATTTT,TRBV30,NA,TRBJ1-5,NA
CASSLGRGQGTEAFF,TGTGCCAGCAGCTTAGGCCGTGGACAGGGAACTGAAGCTTTCTTT,TRBV7-9,TRBD1,TRBJ1-1,NA
CASSVEEGSGANVLTF,TGTGCCAGCAGCGTAGAGGAGGGTTCAGGGGCCAACGTCCTGACTTTC,TRBV9,NA,TRBJ2-6,NA
CASSSRTGPNSYNSPLHF,TGTGCCAGCAGCTCTCGGACAGGTCCGAACTCCTATAATTCACCCCTCCACTTT,TRBV21-1,NA,TRBJ1-6,NA
CASSRQGAYEQYF,TGTGCCAGCAGCCGACAGGGCGCATACGAGCAGTACTTC,TRBV5-5,TRBD1,TRBJ2-7,NA
CASSPRIGVDGYTF,TGTGCCAGCAGCCCCAGGATCGGGGTGGATGGCTACACCTTC,TRBV9,NA,TRBJ1-2,NA
CSSSSTPGQGGSYNSPLHF,TGTTCCAGCAGCTCCACTCCGGGACAGGGCGGCTCCTATAATTCACCCCTCCACTTT,TRBV7-9,TRBD1,TRBJ1-6,NA
CASSYQAGGPRNEQFF,TGTGCCAGCAGTTACCAAGCGGGGGGGCCGAGGAATGAGCAGTTCTTC,TRBV7-2,TRBD2,TRBJ2-1,NA
CASRRTAGSEKLFF,TGCGCCAGCAGGCGGACAGCGGGAAGTGAAAAACTGTTTTTT,TRBV4-1,NA,TRBJ1-4,NA
CASSYRRQFTDTQYF,TGTGCCAGCAGTTACCGGCGACAGTTCACAGATACGCAGTATTTT,TRBV6-5,NA,TRBJ2-3,few
CASSYLGGDSPLHF,TGTGCCAGCAGTTACCTAGGGGGGGATTCACCCCTCCACTTT,TRBV6-5,NA,TRBJ1-6,NA
CASSLGRTNSPLHF,TGTGCCAGCTCCTTAGGACGGACAAATTCACCCCTCCACTTT,TRBV7-2,NA,TRBJ1-6,NA
CASSLVVGAESPLHF,TGCGCCAGCAGCTTGGTGGTGGGGGCGGAATCACCCCTCCACTTT,TRBV5-1,NA,TRBJ1-6,NA
CASTPLGGEDYGYTF,TGTGCCAGCACTCCTCTGGGAGGGGAGGACTATGGCTACACCTTC,TRBV27,NA,TRBJ1-2,NA
CASSGLGTGDQPQHF,TGTGCCAGTAGTGGCCTCGGGACAGGAGATCAGCCCCAGCATTTT,TRBV19,TRBD1,TRBJ1-5,NA
CASSLDRGYEQYF,TGCGCCAGCAGCTTGGACAGGGGCTACGAGCAGTACTTC,TRBV5-1,TRBD1,TRBJ2-7,NA
CASSLTNTEAFF,TGTGCCAGCAGCTTAACTAACACTGAAGCTTTCTTT,TRBV13,NA,TRBJ1-1,NA
CASSQDSGGSYEQYF,TGCGCCAGCAGCCAAGACTCCGGGGGATCCTACGAGCAGTACTTC,TRBV4-3,NA,TRBJ2-7,NA
CASRTDGNSPLHF,TGTGCCAGCAGGACAGACGGTAATTCACCCCTCCACTTT,TRBV2,NA,TRBJ1-6,NA
CASTPEGTGGGYTF,TGTGCCAGCACGCCAGAGGGGACAGGGGGCGGCTACACCTTC,TRBV2,TRBD1,TRBJ1-2,NA
CASSLRQGAYSDTQYF,TGTGCCAGCAGCCTCAGACAGGGGGCGTATTCGGATACGCAGTATTTT,TRBV11-2,TRBD1,TRBJ2-3,NA
CASRRDREKRNTIYF,TGTGCCAGCAGACGGGACAGGGAAAAGAGAAACACCATATATTTT,TRBV6-5,TRBD1,TRBJ1-3,few
CASSQFGGEGGEQFF,TGTGCCAGCAGCCAGTTTGGAGGGGAGGGCGGTGAGCAGTTCTTC,TRBV5-8,TRBD2,TRBJ2-1,NA
CASSARAGGLNNEQFF,TGTGCCAGCAGCGCGAGGGCGGGGGGGCTAAACAATGAGCAGTTCTTC,TRBV5-4,TRBD2,TRBJ2-1,NA
CASSSGPGRQRDTQYF,TGTGCCAGCAGCAGTGGACCGGGCCGTCAGCGGGATACGCAGTATTTT,TRBV2,NA,TRBJ2-3,NA
CASSPQGFENSPLHF,TGCGCCAGCAGCCCTCAGGGTTTCGAGAATTCACCCCTCCACTTT,TRBV4-3,NA,TRBJ1-6,NA
CASSVDREADTQYF,TGTGCCAGCAGCGTCGACAGGGAGGCAGATACGCAGTATTTT,TRBV9,NA,TRBJ2-3,NA
CASSYVGLTDTQYF,TGCGCCAGCAGCTATGTGGGGCTCACAGATACGCAGTATTTT,TRBV5-1,NA,TRBJ2-3,NA
CASSYMETQYF,TGTGCCAGCAGCTATATGGAGACCCAGTACTTC,TRBV5-6,NA,TRBJ2-5,NA
CASSLGQHTTNEKLFF,TGCGCCAGCAGCTTGGGACAGCACACAACTAATGAAAAACTGTTTTTT,TRBV5-1,NA,TRBJ1-4,NA